This T cell receptor beta chain is from a study of identical twins. In this sample, this clonotype turned up many times. What it binds is unknown. Whole-study results and caveats: Conclusions leaned on cross-sectional statistical analysis and did not track the same donors over time. High-abundance cord blood beta clonotypes had fewer insertions; memory repertoires showed none.

The CDR3 runs 15 residues. The germline V gene encodes CDR1 LGHNA and CDR2 YNFKEQ. Trimming took off 0 bases at V and 8 bases at J, with 14 bases between the two ends. TCRdb ran MiXCR on the 5' RACE reads and lists one entry per CDR3 protein. The sample has some 96,000 distinct CDR3 sequences; under 6.5% are singletons. The V call is TRBV4-2, the J call TRBJ2-1; maybe TRBD2 (5 bases). This sequence originates from a woman in her forties or fifties in good health. Sequenced sample: memory T cells sorted from blood. The CDR3 nucleotides read TGTGCCAGCAGCCAAGATCTAACTGCGAGGGATGAGCAGTTCTTC. As protein: CASSQDLTARDEQFF.